What follows is one T cell receptor (beta chain) and its context. What antigen it recognizes has not been identified. Per-nucleotide qualities are absent, and no much larger clonotype sits a single base away. To prepare the library, the immunoSEQ multiplex PCR assay was applied. A mixture of 60 forward primers for TCR Vbeta segments and 13 reverse primers for TCR Jbeta segments was used in the multiplex PCR. The CDR3 region of rearranged TCR beta genes was amplified from genomic DNA by a multiplex PCR assay. Amplified TCR beta libraries were sequenced as 87-base-pair reads on the Illumina HiSeq System. The authors processed their data as follows. A later analysis counted approximately 74 million unique TCR beta chains across the 666 repertoires, and some 11 million of these chains were shared by at least two donors. To remove PCR and sequencing errors, raw reads were error-corrected and collapsed into unique sequences using a nearest-neighbor algorithm that merged closely related sequences. To assign V, D and J gene segments, CDR3 sequences were aligned to IMGT reference sequences. For a sequence to be retained, a match of at least six nucleotides to both a V gene segment and a J gene segment was required. A rearrangement counted as productive if the CDR3 had no stop codons and remained in frame with V and J, and every other rearrangement counted as non-productive. CDR3 was defined by IMGT convention, running from the second conserved V-encoded cysteine to the conserved J-encoded phenylalanine. The earlier analysis of about 500 of the donors excluded sequences that lacked an unambiguous match to a single V gene segment. An earlier analysis of some 610 of the donors called V segments functional above 56.7% productive rearrangements and segregating when the between-donor standard deviation exceeded 5%. A statistical classification framework was built for diagnosing cytomegalovirus status from the catalog of TCR beta chain sequences. V and J gene assignment, in a later analysis, came from comparing TCR nucleotide sequences with IMGT/GENE-DB human TR gene sequences. A later analysis assigned CDR3 sequences and most-parsimonious VDJ recombination scenarios with the TCRdist pipeline. In a later analysis, each TCR beta chain was defined by its CDR3 amino acid sequence together with its V-gene family, and reads lacking a unique V-gene family were excluded. As a way to deal with suspected cross-contamination and a sequencing artifact, a later analysis dropped approximately 590 nucleotide sequences that were highly shared and had low generation probability. A later analysis calculated a clonal expansion index for each public chain from normalized within-repertoire ranks of inferred template counts. In a later analysis, generation probabilities were computed with a VDJ recombination model fitted to out-of-frame rearrangements, and the resulting probabilities were checked against IGoR. A later analysis scored TCR-TCR, TCR-HLA and TCR-CMV co-occurrence with hypergeometric tests, applying a repertoire-size bias correction to TCR pairs. A later analysis estimated false discovery rates by permuting HLA or CMV assignments 20 times. In a later analysis, co-occurring TCRs were grouped using DBSCAN, with TCRdist sequence similarity added in when clustering inside HLA-allele-positive subsets. Co-occurrence clustering excluded repertoires with fewer than 30,000 or more than 120,000 public chains, plus five with anomalous nucleotide sharing. Here the immuneACCESS table is served through TCRdb, limited to in-frame sequences with V and J called. Missing clones are a known gap in these copies; in checked studies unresolved V genes cover under half, and the rest lacks a known reason. D and trimming come from the DNA, and the V and J calls and clone size come from that table. This sample comprises 200,000 or so clones, 60% to 80% of them detected only once. The ten largest clones take up less than 2.5% of the sample.

The cohort was made up of about 670 healthy bone marrow donors. Cohort members were all nominally healthy when sampled, although unrecorded immune exposures were likely present. The donor was CMV seropositive and belonged to the group of about 290 seropositive cohort members. Every donor gave a peripheral blood sample, and the peripheral blood mononuclear cells from that sample were used for TCR beta sequencing. The Qiagen DNeasy Blood Extraction Kit was used to extract genomic DNA from the blood cell samples. These data originate in a study of cytomegalovirus exposure and HLA in healthy donors (dated by TCRdb to about 2017). Study-wide context: According to an earlier analysis of several hundred of the donors, about 180 million T cells yielded 100 million or so unique TCR beta sequences and 276 Gb of sequence data. An early release that covered about 640 HLA-typed donors contained approximately 300 gigabases of sequencing data and approximately 85 million unique TCR sequences. The genetic ancestry cluster associated with self-reported Caucasian donors included 70% to 85% of the approximately 430 genotyped donors. The study was designed to test whether signatures of past pathogen exposure could be identified by cataloging public T cell receptors. The T cell repertoires of 666 subjects were profiled by immunosequencing and related to cytomegalovirus serostatus. Along with the 666-subject first cohort, a separate validation cohort of over 90 different subjects was used. The study combined high-throughput TCR immunosequencing, statistical association of individual TCRs with disease status, and machine learning to predict cytomegalovirus infection status. A later analysis re-examined previously published TCR beta repertoires from more than 650 donors and added high-resolution HLA genotyping to investigate patterns of TCR occurrence. Rather than drawing on any new phenotypic data, the later analysis identified candidate immune exposures from TCR beta sequences and the way those sequences occurred across donors. An earlier analysis of 587 of the donors used high-throughput TCR beta sequencing to judge whether each TCR beta V gene segment behaved as functional or pseudogenic. Donor age, sex, ethnicity and CMV serostatus were compiled together with the repertoire data. Genome-wide SNP genotypes for about 55% of the roughly 670 donors were used in a later genetic analysis, which treated that subset as a discovery cohort. Every discovery cohort repertoire had been produced on one sequencing platform. HLA typing covered class I and class II loci at four-digit resolution. The number of donors typed differed by locus, with roughly 629-640 for A, B, C, DRB1 and DQB1, roughly 550 for DQA1, 600 to 610 for DPA1, and under 490 for DPB1. Four or five DR-DQ haplotypes were handled as single units for association and clustering, since linkage in the cohort was strong. Among some 410 genotyped donors of the cohort, an average of 235,054 unique TCR beta nucleotide sequences were sequenced per donor, around 20% of them non-productive.

The investigation overall reported the following: According to a later analysis, parvovirus B19, influenza, CMV and Epstein-Barr virus appeared linked to several top co-occurrence clusters. HLA typing was unavailable for some donors at each locus, so association tests used only the typed subset. Compared with the approximately 710-donor mean, donors in an Asian-associated ancestry cluster had fewer N-insertions in productive TCRs, according to a later genetic analysis. In an earlier analysis of approximately 590 of the donors, most TCR beta V segments appeared in productive rearrangements about 90% or about 30% of the time, broadly matching IMGT annotations. An association between a missense DCLRE1C variant and V-gene and J-gene trimming of TCR beta chains was found in a later genetic analysis and replicated in an independent cohort. The 87-base-pair reads could not distinguish some IMGT-functional V segments, including TRBV6-2 and TRBV6-3, so those segments were excluded. The classifier was reported to diagnose cytomegalovirus status with high specificity and sensitivity in both the original cohort and the validation cohort. Correlated functional status among segregating V segments might be attributable to linkage disequilibrium, but an unknown experimental factor could not be ruled out. The sequencing pipeline was judged likely to have produced a cluster of highly shared sequence variants as a technical artifact. A further reported finding was that TCR beta sequences accurately predicted the HLA-A and HLA-B alleles for most subjects in the first cohort. A total of fewer than 200 TCR beta chains were listed by the study as associated with cytomegalovirus. Because counts were too low, about 18 rarely observed V segments, including chromosome 9 orphons, were left out of the earlier analysis of roughly 600 of the donors. In a later analysis, HLA-associated TCR beta chains were found to be more clonally expanded and to have lower generation probabilities than equally common non-associated chains. Sequencing depth was assumed to be roughly uniform across donors in the presence/absence analyses, though that assumption may not hold. In this cohort, only TCR beta chains were sequenced, and detectable features were limited by the absence of alpha or paired-chain data. A later analysis found that most CMV-associated TCR beta chains appeared HLA-restricted, with HLA associations seemingly driven largely by CMV exposure. Strong co-occurrence of HLA alleles, especially DR and DQ, made assigning TCR associations to individual alleles difficult. According to the authors, the approach could potentially be generalized to other disease states and immunological phenotypes. A later analysis associated approximately 17,000 TCR beta sequences with specific HLA alleles at a false discovery rate of 0.05. In a later analysis, the rate of TCR association differed among HLA loci, with DRB1 alleles having the most associated TCRs and HLA-C alleles having the fewest. A few of the identified cytomegalovirus-associated TCR beta chains were confirmed in vitro to be specific for cytomegalovirus antigens. Across donors, most TCR sequences were observed very rarely, whereas some public TCRs were present in many individuals. Immune exposure information for the cohort was limited to CMV serostatus.

Trimming takes 3 bases from V and 8 bases from J, and the germline ends sit 20 bases apart. CDR1 SGDLS and CDR2 YYNGEE are derived from the germline V gene. The CDR3 has 16 amino acids, counting the end cysteine and phenylalanine. Of the read, only the CDR3 DNA is kept; its 48 bases are in frame from base 1. The rearranged chain carries TRBV9 and TRBJ1-4, with a tentative D gene TRBD1 over 5 matching bases. This clonotype was obtained from a woman in her 30s in good health and CMV-seropositive. The sequenced sample was PBMCs. This receptor has the CDR3 CASSEFWLGRREKLFF. The DNA reads as follows: TGTGCCAGCAGCGAATTTTGGCTGGGGCGGCGAGAAAAACTGTTTTTT.